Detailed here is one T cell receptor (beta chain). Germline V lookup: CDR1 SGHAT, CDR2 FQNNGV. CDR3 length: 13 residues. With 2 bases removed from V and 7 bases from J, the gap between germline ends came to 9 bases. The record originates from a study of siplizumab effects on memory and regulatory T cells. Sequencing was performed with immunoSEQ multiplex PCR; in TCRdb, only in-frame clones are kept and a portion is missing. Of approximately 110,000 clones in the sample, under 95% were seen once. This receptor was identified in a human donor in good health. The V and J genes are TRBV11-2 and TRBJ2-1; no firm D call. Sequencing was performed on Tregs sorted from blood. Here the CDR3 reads CASSLSILNEQFF. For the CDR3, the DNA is TGTGCCAGCAGCTTATCAATCTTGAATGAGCAGTTCTTC.